This TCR beta chain was sequenced during a study of vaccination effects on CD4 cells after COVID-19. The study, taken as a whole, reports: In the late period after vaccination, infection- and vaccine-induced clones contracted markedly.

Prior to sequencing, the ViraFEST assay stimulated PBMC with viral peptide pools, which expanded the antigen-specific CD4+ T cells. Subsequent to less than eleven days of culture, CD4+ T cells were isolated. Of the BNT162b2 and mRNA-1273 vaccines, participants received two doses of one or the other. PBMC were cultured at some 2.1 million per well with around 10 IU/ml IL-2 and about 9.2 ug/ml peptides. Germline CDR1 reads MNHNS; CDR2 reads SASEGT. Trimming took 1 base from V and 14 from J, leaving 15 bases between them. There are 13 residues in the CDR3. Only in-frame clones appear in the TCRdb table, and some are missing; sequencing was by immunoSEQ multiplex PCR. The sample holds more than 50,000 clones, about 80% seen once. Notes on this clone: Its target is unknown.

This TCR was recovered from a human donor who received a COVID-19 vaccine. The V call is TRBV6-1, the J call TRBJ2-1; possibly TRBD1 for D (6 bases). The sequences come from CD4+ T cells from PBMCs cultured with HCoV-OC43 spike peptides, collected after COVID-19 vaccination. This sample's subset: HCoV-OC43 spike overlapping peptide pool stimulation. CDR3 loop: CASSEDLGAREFF. In DNA, the CDR3 is TGTGCCAGCAGTGAAGACTTGGGGGCTCGTGAGTTCTTC.